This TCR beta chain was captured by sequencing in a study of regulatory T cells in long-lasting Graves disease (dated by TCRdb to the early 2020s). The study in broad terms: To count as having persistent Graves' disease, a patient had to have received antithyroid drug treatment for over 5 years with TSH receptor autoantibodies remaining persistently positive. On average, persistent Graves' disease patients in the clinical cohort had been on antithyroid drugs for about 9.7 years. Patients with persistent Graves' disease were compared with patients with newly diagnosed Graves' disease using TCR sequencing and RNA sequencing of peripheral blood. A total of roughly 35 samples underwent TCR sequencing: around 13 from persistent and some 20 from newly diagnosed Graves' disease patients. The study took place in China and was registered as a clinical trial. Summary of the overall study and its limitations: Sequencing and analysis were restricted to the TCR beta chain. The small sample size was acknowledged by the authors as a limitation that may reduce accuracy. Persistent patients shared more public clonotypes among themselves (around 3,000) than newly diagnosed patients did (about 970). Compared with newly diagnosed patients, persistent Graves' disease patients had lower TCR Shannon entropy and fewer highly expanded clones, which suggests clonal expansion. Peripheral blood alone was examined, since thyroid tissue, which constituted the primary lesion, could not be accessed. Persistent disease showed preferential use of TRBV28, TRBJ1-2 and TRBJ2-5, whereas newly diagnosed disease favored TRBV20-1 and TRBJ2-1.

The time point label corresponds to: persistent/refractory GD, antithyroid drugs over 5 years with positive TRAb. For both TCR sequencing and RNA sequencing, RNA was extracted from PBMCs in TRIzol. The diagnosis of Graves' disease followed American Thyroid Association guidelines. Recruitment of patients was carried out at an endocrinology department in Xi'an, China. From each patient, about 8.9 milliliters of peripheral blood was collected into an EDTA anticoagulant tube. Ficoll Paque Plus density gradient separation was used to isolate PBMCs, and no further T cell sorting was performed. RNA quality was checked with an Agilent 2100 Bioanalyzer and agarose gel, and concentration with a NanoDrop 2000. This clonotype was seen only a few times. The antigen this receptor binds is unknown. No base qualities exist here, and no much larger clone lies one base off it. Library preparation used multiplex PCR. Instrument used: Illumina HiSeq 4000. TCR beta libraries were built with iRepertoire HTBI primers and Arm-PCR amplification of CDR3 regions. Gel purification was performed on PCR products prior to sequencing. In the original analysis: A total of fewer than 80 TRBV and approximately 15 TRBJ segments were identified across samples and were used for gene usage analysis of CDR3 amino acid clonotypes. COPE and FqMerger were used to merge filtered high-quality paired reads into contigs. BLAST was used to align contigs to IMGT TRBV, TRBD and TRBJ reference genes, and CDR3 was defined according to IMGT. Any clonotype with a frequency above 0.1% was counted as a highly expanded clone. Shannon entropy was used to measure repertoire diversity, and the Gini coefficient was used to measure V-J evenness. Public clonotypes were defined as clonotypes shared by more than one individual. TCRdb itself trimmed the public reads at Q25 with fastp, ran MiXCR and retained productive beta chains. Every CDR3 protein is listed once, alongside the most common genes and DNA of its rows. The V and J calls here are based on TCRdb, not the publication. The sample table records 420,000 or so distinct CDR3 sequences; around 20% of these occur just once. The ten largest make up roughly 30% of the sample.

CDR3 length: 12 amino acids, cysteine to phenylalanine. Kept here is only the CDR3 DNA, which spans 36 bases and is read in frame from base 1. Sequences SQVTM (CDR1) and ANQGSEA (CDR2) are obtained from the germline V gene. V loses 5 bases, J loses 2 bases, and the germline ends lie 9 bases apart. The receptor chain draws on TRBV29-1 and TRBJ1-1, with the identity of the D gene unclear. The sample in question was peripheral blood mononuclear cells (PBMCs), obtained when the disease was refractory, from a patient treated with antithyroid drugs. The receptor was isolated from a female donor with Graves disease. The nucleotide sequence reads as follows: TGCAGCGTTAAGGGCCTTAACACTGAAGCTTTCTTT. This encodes CSVKGLNTEAFF.